Below, 2 T cell receptor beta chains from the same sample are listed, as sequenced in a study of CD8+ T cells in alopecia areata. Extracted RNA was reverse transcribed into cDNA, the sequencing template. Sequenced by immunoSEQ multiplex PCR; TCRdb stores in-frame clones only, minus some. The sample includes around 120,000 clones, around two fifths of them seen just once. Specimen: CD4+ T cells sorted from blood. The source is a human donor with alopecia areata.

The J gene is TRBJ2-7, the V gene TRBV29-1, with 9 bases aligning to TRBD1. The V and J ends lost 8 bases and 4 bases, in that order; junction bases with no gene match: 9. Germline CDR1 reads SQVTM; CDR2 reads ANQGSEA. The CDR3 loop spans 13 amino acids. CDR3 nucleotides: TGCAGCAAATACAGGGACAGGGTGTACGAGCAGTACTTC. Protein product: CSKYRDRVYEQYF.

CDR3 DNA: TGCGCCAGCAGCTCCCGGACCCAAGAGACCCAGTACTTC. It translates to CASSSRTQETQYF. V is TRBV5-1 and J is TRBJ2-5, with D hard to call. Germline CDR1 is SGHRS and CDR2 is YFSETQ. This CDR3 comprises 13 residues. V gave up 3 bases and J gave up 1 base, with 7 bases separating them.